This TCR beta chain was captured by sequencing in a study of blood T cell repertoires in COVID-19. Trimming removed 2 bases at V and 2 bases at J, with 16 bases between. Germline CDR1 and CDR2: SGHRS and YFSETQ. The CDR3 runs to 17 residues. TCRdb's copy holds only in-frame clones and misses some; the assay was immunoSEQ multiplex PCR. The data hold 160,000 or so clones, with over 75% observed a single time. This TCR was recovered from a man aged 40-49 years who had recovered from COVID-19. V and J are TRBV5-1 and TRBJ2-2; D perhaps matches TRBD1 (5 bases). The sequenced material came from PBMCs or T cells enriched from blood (not recorded which). The CDR3 sequence: CASSLITGTRNTGELFF. CDR3 bases: TGCGCCAGCAGCTTAATTACAGGTACCCGTAACACCGGGGAGCTGTTTTTT.